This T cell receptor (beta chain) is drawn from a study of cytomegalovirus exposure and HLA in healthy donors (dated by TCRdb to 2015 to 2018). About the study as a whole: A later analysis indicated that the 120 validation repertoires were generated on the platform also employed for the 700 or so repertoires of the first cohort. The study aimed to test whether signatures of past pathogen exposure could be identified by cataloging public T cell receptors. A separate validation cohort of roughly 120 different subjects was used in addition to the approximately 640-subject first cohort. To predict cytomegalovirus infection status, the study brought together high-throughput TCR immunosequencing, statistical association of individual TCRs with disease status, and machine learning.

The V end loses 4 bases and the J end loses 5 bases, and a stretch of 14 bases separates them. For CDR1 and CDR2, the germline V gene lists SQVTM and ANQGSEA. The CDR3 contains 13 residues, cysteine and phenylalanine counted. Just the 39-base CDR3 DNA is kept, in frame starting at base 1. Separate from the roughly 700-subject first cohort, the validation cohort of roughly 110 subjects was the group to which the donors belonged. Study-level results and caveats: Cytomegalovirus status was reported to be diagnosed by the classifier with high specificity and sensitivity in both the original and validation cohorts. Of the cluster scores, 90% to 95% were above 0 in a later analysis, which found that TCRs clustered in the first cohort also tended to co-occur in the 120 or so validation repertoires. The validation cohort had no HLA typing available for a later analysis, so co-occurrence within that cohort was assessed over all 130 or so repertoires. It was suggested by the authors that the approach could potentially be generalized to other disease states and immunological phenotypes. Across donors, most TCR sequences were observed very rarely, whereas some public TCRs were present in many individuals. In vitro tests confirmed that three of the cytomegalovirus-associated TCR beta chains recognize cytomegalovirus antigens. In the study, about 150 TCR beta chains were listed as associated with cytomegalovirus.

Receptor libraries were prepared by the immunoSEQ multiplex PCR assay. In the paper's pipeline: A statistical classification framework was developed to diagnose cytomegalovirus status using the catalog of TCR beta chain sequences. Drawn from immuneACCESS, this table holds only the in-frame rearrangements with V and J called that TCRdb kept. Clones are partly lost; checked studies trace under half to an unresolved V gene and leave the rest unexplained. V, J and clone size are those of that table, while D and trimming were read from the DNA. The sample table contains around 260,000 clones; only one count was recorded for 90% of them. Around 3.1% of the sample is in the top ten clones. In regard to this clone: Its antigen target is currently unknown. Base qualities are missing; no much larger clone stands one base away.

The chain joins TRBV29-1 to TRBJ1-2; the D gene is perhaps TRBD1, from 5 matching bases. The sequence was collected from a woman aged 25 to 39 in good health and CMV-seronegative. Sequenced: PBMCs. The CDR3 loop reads CSVVSQRGYGYTF. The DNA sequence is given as TGCAGCGTTGTTTCCCAAAGGGGATATGGCTACACCTTC.